Detailed here is one T cell receptor (beta chain). Flow cytometry had shown expanded CD8+CD57+ cells in the patients chosen for sequencing. With no exception, the patients had severe acquired aplastic anemia. At blood sampling, none of the patients had yet received therapy. The study profiled TCR beta VDJ and CDR3 using genomic DNA as template. TCRdb ran MiXCR on the reads and lists one entry per CDR3 protein. The sample includes fewer than 80,000 distinct CDR3 sequences, approximately 70% of them seen just once. These data originate in a study of CD8+CD57+ T cells in acquired aplastic anemia. Study in general: An average of roughly 3 ug of DNA was obtained from sorted CD4+ and CD8+ cells.

The germline V gene has CDR1 DFQATT and CDR2 SNEGSKA (reference sequence). The CDR3 length is 11 residues. The junction had 3 bases not matched to a gene; V was cut back by 7 bases and J by 4 bases. The chain combines TRBV20-1 with TRBJ2-5, with TRBD1 matching 7 bases. This TCR derives from a human donor with aplastic anemia. Specimen: sorted CD4+, CD8+, or CD8+CD57+ T cells (not recorded which) from PBMCs. The CDR3: CSGNRGETQYF. CDR3 nucleotides: TGCAGTGGGAACAGGGGAGAGACCCAGTACTTC.